This T cell receptor (beta chain) was obtained from a study of T cells in tuberculosis. Time point: new active TB diagnosis, blood taken before or within 7 days of starting treatment. CDR3 length: 15 residues. Germline-derived CDR1 and CDR2 are SGHVS and FQNEAQ. Unmatched junction bases numbered 0, after V lost 1 base and J lost 0 bases. This clone showed up just once. Measured with immunoSEQ multiplex PCR; TCRdb has only the in-frame clones, and not every one. The data contain roughly 34,000 clones, about 90% of them singletons. This material consisted of PBMCs, taken at tuberculosis diagnosis. The chain carries TRBV7-8 and TRBJ2-7; 10 bases are a match to TRBD1. This TCR derives from an adult with tuberculosis. The CDR3 nucleotides read TGTGCCAGCAGCTTAGGGACAGGGGGCTCCTACGAGCAGTACTTC. Its translation: CASSLGTGGSYEQYF.